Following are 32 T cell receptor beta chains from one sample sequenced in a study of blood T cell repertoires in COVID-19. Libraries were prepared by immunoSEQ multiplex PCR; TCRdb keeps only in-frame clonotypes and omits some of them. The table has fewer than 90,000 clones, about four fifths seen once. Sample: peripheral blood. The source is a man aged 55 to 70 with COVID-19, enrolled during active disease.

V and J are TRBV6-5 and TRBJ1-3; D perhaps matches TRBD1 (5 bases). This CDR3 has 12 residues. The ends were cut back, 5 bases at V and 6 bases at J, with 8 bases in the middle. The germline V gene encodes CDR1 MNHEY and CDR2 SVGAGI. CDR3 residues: CASSLRENTIYF. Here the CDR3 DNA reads TGTGCCAGCAGTCTCAGGGAAAACACCATATATTTT.

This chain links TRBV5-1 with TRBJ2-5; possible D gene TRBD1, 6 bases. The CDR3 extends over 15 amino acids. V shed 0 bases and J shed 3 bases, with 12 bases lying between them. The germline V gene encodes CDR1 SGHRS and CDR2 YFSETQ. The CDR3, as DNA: TGCGCCAGCAGCTTGGTTGGCAGGGGCGAAGAGACCCAGTACTTC. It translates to CASSLVGRGEETQYF.

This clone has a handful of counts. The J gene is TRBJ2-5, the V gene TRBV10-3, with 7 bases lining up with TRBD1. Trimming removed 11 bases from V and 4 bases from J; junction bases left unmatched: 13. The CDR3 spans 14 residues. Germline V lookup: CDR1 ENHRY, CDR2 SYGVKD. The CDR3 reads CASGKGGLGETQYF. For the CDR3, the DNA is TGTGCCTCGGGGAAAGGGGGCTTGGGAGAGACCCAGTACTTC.

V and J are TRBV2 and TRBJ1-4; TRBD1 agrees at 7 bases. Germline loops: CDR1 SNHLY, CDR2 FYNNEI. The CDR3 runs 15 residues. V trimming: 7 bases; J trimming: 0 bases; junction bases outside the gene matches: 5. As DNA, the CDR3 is TGTGCCAGCACCAGGGGGACCTCAACTAATGAAAAACTGTTTTTT. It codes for CASTRGTSTNEKLFF.

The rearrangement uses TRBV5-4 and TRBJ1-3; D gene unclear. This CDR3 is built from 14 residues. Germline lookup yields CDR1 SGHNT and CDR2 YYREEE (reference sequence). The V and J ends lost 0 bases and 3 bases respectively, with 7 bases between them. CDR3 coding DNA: TGTGCCAGCAGCTTGGGGGCCGGTGGAAACACCATATATTTT. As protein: CASSLGAGGNTIYF.

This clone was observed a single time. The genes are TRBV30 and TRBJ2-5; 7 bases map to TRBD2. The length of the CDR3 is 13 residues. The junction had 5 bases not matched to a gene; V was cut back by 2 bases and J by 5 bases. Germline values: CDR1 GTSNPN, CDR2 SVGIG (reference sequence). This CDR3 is CAWSPTSAETQYF. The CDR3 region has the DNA TGTGCCTGGAGTCCTACTAGCGCGGAGACCCAGTACTTC.

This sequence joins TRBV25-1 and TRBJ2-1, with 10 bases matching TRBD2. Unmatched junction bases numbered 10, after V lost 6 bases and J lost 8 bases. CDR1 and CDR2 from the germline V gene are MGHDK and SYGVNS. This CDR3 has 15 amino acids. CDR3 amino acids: CASSVSGRAYDEQFF. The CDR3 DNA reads TGTGCCAGCAGCGTAAGCGGGAGGGCCTATGATGAGCAGTTCTTC.

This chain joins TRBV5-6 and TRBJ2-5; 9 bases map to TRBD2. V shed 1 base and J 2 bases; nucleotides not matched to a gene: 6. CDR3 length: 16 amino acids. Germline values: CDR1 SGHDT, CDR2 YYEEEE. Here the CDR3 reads CASSLRGLATQETQYF. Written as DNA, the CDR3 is TGTGCCAGCAGCTTGAGAGGACTAGCGACGCAAGAGACCCAGTACTTC. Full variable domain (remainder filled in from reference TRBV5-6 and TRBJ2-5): DAGVTQSPTHLIKTRGQQVTLRCSPKSGHDTVSWYQQALGQGPQFIFQYYEEEERQRGNFPDRFSGHQFPNYSSELNVNALLLGDSALYLCASSLRGLATQETQYFGPGTRLLVL.

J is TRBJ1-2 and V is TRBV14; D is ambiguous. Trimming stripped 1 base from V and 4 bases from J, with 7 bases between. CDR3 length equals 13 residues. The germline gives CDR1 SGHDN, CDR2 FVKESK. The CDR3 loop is CASSQGNSYGYTF. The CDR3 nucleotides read TGTGCCAGCAGCCAAGGAAACAGCTATGGCTACACCTTC.

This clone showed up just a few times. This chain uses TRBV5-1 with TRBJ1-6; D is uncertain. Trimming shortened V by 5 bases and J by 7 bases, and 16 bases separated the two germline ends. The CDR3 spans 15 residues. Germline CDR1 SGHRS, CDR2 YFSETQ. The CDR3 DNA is TGCGCCAGCAGTGAGGGAACGGATACCAATTCACCCCTCCACTTT. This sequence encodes CASSEGTDTNSPLHF.

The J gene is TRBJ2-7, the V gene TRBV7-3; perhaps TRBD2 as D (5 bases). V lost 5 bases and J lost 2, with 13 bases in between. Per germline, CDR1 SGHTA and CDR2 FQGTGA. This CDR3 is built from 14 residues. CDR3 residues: CASSPNSGTYEQYF. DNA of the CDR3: TGTGCCAGCAGCCCAAACTCGGGAACCTACGAGCAGTACTTC.

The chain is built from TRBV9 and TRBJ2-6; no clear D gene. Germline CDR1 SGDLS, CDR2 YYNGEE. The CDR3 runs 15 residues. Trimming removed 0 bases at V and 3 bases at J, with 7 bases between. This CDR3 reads CASSVGPGGANVLTF. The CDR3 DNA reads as TGTGCCAGCAGCGTAGGTCCGGGTGGGGCCAACGTCCTGACTTTC.

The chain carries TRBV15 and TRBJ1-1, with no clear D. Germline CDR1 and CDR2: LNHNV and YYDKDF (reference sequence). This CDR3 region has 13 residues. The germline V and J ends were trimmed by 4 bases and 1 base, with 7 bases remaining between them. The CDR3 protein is CATSIQQNTEAFF. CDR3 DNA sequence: TGTGCCACCAGCATTCAACAGAACACTGAAGCTTTCTTT.

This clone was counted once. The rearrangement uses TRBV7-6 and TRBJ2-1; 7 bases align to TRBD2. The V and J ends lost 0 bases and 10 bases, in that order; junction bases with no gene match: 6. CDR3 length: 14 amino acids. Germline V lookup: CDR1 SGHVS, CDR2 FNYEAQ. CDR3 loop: CASSLAGGIYEQFF. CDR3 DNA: TGTGCCAGCAGCTTAGCGGGGGGGATTTACGAGCAGTTCTTC.

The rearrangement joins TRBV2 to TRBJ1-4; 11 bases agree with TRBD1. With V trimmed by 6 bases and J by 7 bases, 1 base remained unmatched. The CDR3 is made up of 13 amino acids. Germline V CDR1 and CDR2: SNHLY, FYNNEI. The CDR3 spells CASRDRGPEKLFF. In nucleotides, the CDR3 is TGTGCCAGCAGGGACAGGGGGCCTGAAAAACTGTTTTTT.

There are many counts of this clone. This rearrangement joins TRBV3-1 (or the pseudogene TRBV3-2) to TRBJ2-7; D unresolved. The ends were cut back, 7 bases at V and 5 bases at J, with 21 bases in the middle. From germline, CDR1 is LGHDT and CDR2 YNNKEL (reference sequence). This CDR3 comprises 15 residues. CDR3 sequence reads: CASKAVLSLWDEQYF. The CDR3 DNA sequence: TGTGCCAGCAAGGCGGTTTTGTCCCTTTGGGACGAGCAGTACTTC.

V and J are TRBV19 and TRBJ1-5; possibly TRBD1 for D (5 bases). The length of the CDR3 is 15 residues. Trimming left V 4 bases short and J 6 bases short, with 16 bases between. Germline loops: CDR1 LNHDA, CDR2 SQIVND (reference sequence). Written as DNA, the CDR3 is TGTGCCAGTAGTACCCAGGGAGGGGTGGGTCAGCCCCAGCATTTT. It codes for CASSTQGGVGQPQHF.

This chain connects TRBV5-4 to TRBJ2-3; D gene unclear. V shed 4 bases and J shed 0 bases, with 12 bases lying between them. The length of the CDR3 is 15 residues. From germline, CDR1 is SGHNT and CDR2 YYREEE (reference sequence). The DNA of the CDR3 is TGTGCCAGCAGCCCCCTCGAGGCGAGCACAGATACGCAGTATTTT. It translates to CASSPLEASTDTQYF.

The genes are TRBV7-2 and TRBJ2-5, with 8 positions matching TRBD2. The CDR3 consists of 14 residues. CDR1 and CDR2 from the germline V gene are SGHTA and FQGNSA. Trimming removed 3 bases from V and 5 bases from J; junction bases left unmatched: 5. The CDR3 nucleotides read TGTGCCAGCAGCTTTACGGGAGGGCCGGAGACCCAGTACTTC. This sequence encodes CASSFTGGPETQYF.

The CDR3 coding sequence is TGTGCCAGCAGGGAGGACAGGGGCCTTTACAATGAGCAGTTCTTC. It codes for CASREDRGLYNEQFF. This chain links TRBV2 with TRBJ2-1, with 9 bases aligning to TRBD1. Per the germline V gene, CDR1 is SNHLY and CDR2 is FYNNEI. After removal of 6 bases from V and 4 bases from J, the junction contained 7 bases not matched to a gene. This CDR3 region has 15 residues.

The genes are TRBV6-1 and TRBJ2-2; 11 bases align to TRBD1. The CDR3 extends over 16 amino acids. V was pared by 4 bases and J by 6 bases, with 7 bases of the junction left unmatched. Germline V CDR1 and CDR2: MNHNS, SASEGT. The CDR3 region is CASSGGQGARAGELFF. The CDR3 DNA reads TGTGCCAGCAGTGGAGGACAGGGGGCGCGTGCCGGGGAGCTGTTTTTT.

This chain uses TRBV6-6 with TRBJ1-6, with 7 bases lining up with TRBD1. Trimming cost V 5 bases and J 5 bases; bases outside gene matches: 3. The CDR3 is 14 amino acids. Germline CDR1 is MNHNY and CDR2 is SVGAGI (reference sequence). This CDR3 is CASSRDSDNSPLHF. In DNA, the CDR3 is TGTGCCAGCAGTCGGGACAGCGATAATTCACCCCTCCACTTT.

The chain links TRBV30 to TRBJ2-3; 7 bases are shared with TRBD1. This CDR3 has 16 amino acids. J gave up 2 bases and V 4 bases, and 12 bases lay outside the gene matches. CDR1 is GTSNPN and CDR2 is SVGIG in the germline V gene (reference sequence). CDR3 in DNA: TGTGCCTGGACGAGGACAGGCAACTACTACACAGATACGCAGTATTTT. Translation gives CAWTRTGNYYTDTQYF.

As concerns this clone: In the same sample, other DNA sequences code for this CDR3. In nucleotides, the CDR3 is TGCGCCAGCAGCTTATTTTCCTTGAACACTGAAGCTTTCTTT. Amino acid sequence: CASSLFSLNTEAFF. The genes are TRBV5-1 and TRBJ1-1, with D hard to call. This CDR3 is built from 14 residues. Trimming pared 2 bases from V and 0 bases from J, leaving 8 bases between. The germline CDR1 and CDR2 sequences are SGHRS and YFSETQ.

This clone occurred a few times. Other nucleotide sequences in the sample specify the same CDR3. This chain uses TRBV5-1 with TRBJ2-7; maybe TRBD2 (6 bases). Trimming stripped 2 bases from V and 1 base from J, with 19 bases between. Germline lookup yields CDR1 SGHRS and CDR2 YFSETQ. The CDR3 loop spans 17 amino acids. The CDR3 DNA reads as TGCGCCAGCAGCTTAAGGGGCCTCGGTGGGGGGTCCTACGAGCAGTACTTC. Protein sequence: CASSLRGLGGGSYEQYF. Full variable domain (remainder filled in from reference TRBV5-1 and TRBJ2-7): KAGVTQTPRYLIKTRGQQVTLSCSPISGHRSVSWYQQTPGQGLQFLFEYFSETQRNKGNFPGRFSGRQFSNSRSEMNVSTLELGDSALYLCASSLRGLGGGSYEQYFGPGTRLTVT.

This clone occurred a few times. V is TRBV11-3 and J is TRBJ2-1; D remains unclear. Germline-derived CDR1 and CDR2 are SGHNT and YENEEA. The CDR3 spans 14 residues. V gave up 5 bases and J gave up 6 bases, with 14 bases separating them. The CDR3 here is CASSPGLFSNEQFF. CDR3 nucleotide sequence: TGTGCCAGCAGCCCTGGGCTTTTTAGCAATGAGCAGTTCTTC.

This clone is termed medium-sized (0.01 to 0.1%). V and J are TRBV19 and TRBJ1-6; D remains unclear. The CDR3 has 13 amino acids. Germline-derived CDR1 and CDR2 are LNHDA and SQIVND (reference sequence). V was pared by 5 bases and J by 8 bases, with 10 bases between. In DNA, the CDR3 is TGTGCCAGTAGTGCCGTCCGGGATTCACCCCTCCACTTT. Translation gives CASSAVRDSPLHF.

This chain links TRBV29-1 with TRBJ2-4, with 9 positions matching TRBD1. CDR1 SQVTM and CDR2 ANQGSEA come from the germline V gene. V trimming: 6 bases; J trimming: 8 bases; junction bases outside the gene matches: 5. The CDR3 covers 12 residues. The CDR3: CSVGTGSDIQYF. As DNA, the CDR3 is TGCAGCGTCGGGACAGGGAGCGACATTCAGTACTTC.

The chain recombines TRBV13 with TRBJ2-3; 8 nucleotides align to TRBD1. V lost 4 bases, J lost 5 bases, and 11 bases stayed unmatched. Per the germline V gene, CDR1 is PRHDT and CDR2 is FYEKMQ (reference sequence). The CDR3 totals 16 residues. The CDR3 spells CASSSGGDRSRDTQYF. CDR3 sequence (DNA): TGTGCCAGCAGCTCCGGAGGGGACAGGAGCCGAGATACGCAGTATTTT.

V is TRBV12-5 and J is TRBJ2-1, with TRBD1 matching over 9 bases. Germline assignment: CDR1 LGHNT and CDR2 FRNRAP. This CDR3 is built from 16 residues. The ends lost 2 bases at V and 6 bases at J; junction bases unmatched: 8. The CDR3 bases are TGTGCTAGTGGTTTGCGTCCCGGGACAGGGTTCAATGAGCAGTTCTTC. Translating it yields CASGLRPGTGFNEQFF.

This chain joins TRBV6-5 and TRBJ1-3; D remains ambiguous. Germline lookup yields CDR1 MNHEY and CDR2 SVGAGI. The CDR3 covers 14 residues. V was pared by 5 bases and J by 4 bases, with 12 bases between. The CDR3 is CASSPGNRGNTIYF. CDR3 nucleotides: TGTGCCAGCAGTCCCGGTAACAGAGGAAACACCATATATTTT.

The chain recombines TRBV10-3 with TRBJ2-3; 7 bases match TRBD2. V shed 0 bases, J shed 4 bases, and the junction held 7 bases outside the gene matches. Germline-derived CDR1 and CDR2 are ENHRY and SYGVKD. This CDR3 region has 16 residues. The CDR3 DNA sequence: TGTGCCATCAGTGAGTCGAGCGGTGGGGGGGCAGATACGCAGTATTTT. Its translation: CAISESSGGGADTQYF.